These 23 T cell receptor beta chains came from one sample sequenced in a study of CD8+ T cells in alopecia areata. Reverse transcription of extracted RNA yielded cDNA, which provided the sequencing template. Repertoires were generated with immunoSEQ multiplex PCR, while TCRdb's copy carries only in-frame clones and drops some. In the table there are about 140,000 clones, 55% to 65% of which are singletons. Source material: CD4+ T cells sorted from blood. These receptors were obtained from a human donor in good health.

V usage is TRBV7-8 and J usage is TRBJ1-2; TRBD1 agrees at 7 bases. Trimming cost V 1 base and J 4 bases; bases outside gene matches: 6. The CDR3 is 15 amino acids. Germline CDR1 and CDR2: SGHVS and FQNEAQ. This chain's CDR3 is CASSLGAGGGYGYTF. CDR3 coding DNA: TGTGCCAGCAGCTTAGGCGCAGGGGGTGGCTATGGCTACACCTTC. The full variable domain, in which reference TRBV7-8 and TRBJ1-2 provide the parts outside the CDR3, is GAGVSQSPRYKVAKRGQDVALRCDPISGHVSLFWYQQALGQGPEFLTYFQNEAQLDKSGLPSDRFFAERPEGSVSTLKIQRTQQEDSAVYLCASSLGAGGGYGYTFGSGTRLTVV.

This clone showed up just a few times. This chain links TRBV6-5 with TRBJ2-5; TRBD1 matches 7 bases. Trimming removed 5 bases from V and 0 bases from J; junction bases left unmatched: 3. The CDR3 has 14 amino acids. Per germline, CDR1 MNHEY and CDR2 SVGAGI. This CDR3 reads CASSPGQYQETQYF. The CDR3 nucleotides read TGTGCCAGCAGTCCGGGACAGTACCAAGAGACCCAGTACTTC.

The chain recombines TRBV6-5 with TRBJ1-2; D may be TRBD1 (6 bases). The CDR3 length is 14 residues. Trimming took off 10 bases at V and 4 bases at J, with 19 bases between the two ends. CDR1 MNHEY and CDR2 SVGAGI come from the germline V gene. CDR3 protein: CATVQLGTTYGYTF. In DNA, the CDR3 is TGTGCCACTGTGCAACTCGGGACAACCTATGGCTACACCTTC.

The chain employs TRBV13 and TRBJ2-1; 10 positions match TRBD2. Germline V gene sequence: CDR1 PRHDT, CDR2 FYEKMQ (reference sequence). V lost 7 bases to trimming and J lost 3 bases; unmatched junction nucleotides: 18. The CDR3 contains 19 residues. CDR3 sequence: CASTSNAKREGVIYNEQFF. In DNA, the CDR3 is TGTGCCAGCACCTCTAACGCCAAGCGGGAGGGAGTTATCTACAATGAGCAGTTCTTC.

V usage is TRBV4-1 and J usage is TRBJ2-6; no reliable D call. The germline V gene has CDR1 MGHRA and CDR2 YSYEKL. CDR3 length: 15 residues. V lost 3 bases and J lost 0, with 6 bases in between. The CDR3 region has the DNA TGCGCCAGCAGCCACTCGGGCTCTGGGGCCAACGTCCTGACTTTC. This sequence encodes CASSHSGSGANVLTF.

CDR3 loop: CASRYPTRTRAQETQYF. CDR3 nucleotides: TGTGCCAGCAGGTACCCGACTCGGACTAGGGCACAAGAGACCCAGTACTTC. This chain uses TRBV2 with TRBJ2-5; 7 bases agree with TRBD2. The CDR3 runs to 17 residues. J was trimmed by 2 bases and V by 6 bases; bases with no gene match: 15. Germline V gene lookup returns CDR1 SNHLY and CDR2 FYNNEI.

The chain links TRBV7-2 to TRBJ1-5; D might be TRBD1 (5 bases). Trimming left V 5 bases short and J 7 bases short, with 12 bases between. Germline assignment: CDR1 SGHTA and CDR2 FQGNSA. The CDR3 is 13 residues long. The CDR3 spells CASSRQPGQPQHF. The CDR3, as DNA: TGTGCCAGCAGCAGACAGCCAGGGCAGCCCCAGCATTTT.

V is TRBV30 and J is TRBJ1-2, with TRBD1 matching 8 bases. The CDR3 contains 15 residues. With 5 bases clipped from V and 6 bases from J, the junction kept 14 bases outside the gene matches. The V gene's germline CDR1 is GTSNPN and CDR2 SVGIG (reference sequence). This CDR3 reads CAWALPTGTGNGYTF. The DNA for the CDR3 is TGTGCCTGGGCTTTACCGACAGGGACAGGTAATGGCTACACCTTC.

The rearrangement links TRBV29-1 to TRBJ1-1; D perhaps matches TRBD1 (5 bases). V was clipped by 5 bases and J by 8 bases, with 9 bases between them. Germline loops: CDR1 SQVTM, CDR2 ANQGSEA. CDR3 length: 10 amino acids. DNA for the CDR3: TGCAGCGTTCGGGGCAGAGAAGCTTTCTTT. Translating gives CSVRGREAFF.

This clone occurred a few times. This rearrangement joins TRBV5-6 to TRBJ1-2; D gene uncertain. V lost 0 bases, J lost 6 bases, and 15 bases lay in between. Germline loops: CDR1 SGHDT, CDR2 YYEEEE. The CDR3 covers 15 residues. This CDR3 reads CASSLDWASGDGYTF. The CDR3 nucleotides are TGTGCCAGCAGCTTGGACTGGGCTAGCGGTGATGGCTACACCTTC.

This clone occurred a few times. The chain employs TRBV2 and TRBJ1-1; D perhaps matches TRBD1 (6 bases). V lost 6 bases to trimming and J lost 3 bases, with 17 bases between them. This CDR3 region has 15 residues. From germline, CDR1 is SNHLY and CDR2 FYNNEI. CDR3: CASRVTGLAYTEAFF. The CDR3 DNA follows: TGTGCCAGCAGAGTGACAGGTCTTGCGTACACTGAAGCTTTCTTT. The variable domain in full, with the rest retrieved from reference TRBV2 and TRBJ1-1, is EPEVTQTPSHQVTQMGQEVILRCVPISNHLYFYWYRQILGQKVEFLVSFYNNEISEKSEIFDDQFSVERPDGSNFTLKIRSTKLEDSAMYFCASRVTGLAYTEAFFGQGTRLTVV.

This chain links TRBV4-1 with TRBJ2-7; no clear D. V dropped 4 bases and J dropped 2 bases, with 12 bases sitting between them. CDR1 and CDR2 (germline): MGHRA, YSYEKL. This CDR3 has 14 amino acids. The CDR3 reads CASSPTTTPYEQYF. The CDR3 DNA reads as TGCGCCAGCAGCCCAACCACAACCCCCTACGAGCAGTACTTC.

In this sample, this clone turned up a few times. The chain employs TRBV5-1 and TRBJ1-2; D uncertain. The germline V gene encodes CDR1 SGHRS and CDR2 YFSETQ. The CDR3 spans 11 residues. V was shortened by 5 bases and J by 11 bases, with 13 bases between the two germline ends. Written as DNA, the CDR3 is TGCGCCAGCAGGGACGGAAATATTTACACCTTC. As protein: CASRDGNIYTF.

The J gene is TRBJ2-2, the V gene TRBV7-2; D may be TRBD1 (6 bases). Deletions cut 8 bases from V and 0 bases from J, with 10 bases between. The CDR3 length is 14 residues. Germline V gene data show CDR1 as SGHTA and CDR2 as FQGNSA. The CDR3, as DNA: TGTGCCAGCGAGGGGGTACCGAACACCGGGGAGCTGTTTTTT. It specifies CASEGVPNTGELFF.

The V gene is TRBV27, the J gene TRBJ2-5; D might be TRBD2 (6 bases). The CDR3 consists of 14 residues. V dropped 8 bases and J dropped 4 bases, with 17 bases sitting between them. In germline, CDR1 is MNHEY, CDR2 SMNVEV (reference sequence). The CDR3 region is CASRRLAIGETQYF. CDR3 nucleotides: TGTGCCAGCCGACGCCTAGCGATTGGAGAGACCCAGTACTTC.

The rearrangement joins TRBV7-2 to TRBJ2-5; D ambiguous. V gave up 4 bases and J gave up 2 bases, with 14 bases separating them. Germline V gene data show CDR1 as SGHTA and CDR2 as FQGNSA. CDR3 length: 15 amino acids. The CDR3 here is CASSSNRLLQETQYF. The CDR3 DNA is TGTGCCAGCAGCTCAAACCGACTTTTACAAGAGACCCAGTACTTC.

Here the CDR3 reads CASSSTSGRGSKNIQYF. The CDR3 DNA sequence: TGCGCCAGCAGCTCAACTAGCGGGAGGGGATCCAAAAACATTCAGTACTTC. The chain couples TRBV5-1 to TRBJ2-4, with 13 bases identical to TRBD2. The CDR3 is 17 residues long. Germline CDR1 is SGHRS and CDR2 is YFSETQ. The ends lost 3 bases at V and 2 bases at J; junction bases unmatched: 5.

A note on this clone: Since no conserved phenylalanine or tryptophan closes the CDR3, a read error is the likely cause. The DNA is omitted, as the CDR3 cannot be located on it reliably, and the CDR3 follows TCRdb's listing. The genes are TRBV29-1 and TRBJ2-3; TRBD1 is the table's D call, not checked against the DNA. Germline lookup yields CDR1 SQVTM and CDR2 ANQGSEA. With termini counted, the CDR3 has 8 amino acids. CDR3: CSVGDRGD.

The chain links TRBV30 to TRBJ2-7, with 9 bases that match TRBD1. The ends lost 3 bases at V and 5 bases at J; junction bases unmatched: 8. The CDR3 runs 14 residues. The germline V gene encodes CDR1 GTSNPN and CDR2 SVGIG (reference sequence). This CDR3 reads CAWSGGTGFHEQYF. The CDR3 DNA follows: TGTGCCTGGAGCGGGGGGACAGGGTTCCACGAGCAGTACTTC.

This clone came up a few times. This CDR3 is CSVRKGDTGELFF. For the CDR3, the DNA is TGCAGCGTCAGAAAGGGGGACACCGGGGAGCTGTTTTTT. V and J are TRBV29-1 and TRBJ2-2; a possible D gene is TRBD1 (6 bases). Trimming stripped 6 bases from V and 3 bases from J, with 11 bases between. The CDR3 runs 13 residues. Germline V gene data show CDR1 as SQVTM and CDR2 as ANQGSEA.

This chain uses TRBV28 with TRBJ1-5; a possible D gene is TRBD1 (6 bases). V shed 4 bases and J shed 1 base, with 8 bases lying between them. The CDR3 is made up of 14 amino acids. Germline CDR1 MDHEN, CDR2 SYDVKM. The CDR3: CASSYQGSNQPQHF. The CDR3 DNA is TGTGCCAGCAGTTATCAGGGGAGCAATCAGCCCCAGCATTTT. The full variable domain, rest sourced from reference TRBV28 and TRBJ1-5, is DVKVTQSSRYLVKRTGEKVFLECVQDMDHENMFWYRQDPGLGLRLIYFSYDVKMKEKGDIPEGYSVSREKKERFSLILESASTNQTSMYLCASSYQGSNQPQHFGDGTRLSIL.

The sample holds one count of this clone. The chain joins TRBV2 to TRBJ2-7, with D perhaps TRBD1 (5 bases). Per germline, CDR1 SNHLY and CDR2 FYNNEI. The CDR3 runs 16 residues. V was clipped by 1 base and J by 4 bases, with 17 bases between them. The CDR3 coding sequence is TGTGCCAGCAGTGAAGAGAGCTGGGGCGGAAAATACGAGCAGTACTTC. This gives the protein CASSEESWGGKYEQYF.

The CDR3 nucleotides are TGTGCCAGCAGCGTCGGCGGGGGAGCCTACAATGAGCAGTTCTTC. Encoded protein: CASSVGGGAYNEQFF. The V call is TRBV9, the J call TRBJ2-1, with 7 bases identical to TRBD2. The CDR3 extends over 15 amino acids. Trimming removed 2 bases from V and 2 bases from J; junction bases left unmatched: 4. In germline, CDR1 is SGDLS, CDR2 YYNGEE.